This T cell receptor beta chain is drawn from a study of early T cells in non-severe SARS-CoV-2 infection (dated by TCRdb to 2020 to 2022). Concerning the study at large: TCR sequencing used bulk RNA from unsorted whole blood, so alpha and beta chains could not be paired. Results the study describes overall, beyond this receptor: Matching against VDJdb was skewed toward anti-spike CD8 responses, likely underestimated virus-specific expansions, and missed private and CD4 specificities.

Library method: 5' RACE. The run used a NextSeq 500. The TCR library protocol attached unique molecular identifiers to individual cDNA molecules to correct for sequencing error and PCR bias. Both TCR alpha and beta chains were sequenced, and tight co-correlation was observed between alpha and beta sequence abundances in each sample. For the original study's pipeline: Decombinator V4 was used to annotate TCR sequences for V gene, J gene and CDR3. TCRs were defined as expanded if a significant change between any two time points was detected under a Poisson model with p below 0.0001. Abundances of TCRs were expressed as counts per million after normalisation to the total number of TCRs sequenced in each sample. TRAV1-2 paired with TRAJ12, TRAJ20 or TRAJ33 defined MAIT TCRs, while TRAV10 paired with TRAJ18 defined iNKT TCRs. A search of VDJdb, accessed on 1 November 2021, was run for TCRs annotated to CMV, EBV and SARS-CoV-2, with TCRs annotated for multiple antigens excluded. TCRdb cleaned the public reads at Q25 with fastp, built clones with MiXCR and kept in-frame beta chains. Each CDR3 protein gets just one entry, which takes the most common genes and DNA from the rows behind it. The V and J calls reflect TCRdb's pipeline rather than the authors' work. The sample table records tens of thousands of distinct CDR3 sequences; nearly 10% of these occur just once. Clones ranked in the top ten supply 10% to 15% of the sample.

From the germline V gene (reference sequence), CDR1 is DFQATT and CDR2 is SNEGSKA. CDR3 length: 11 amino acids, cysteine to phenylalanine. The only DNA kept is the CDR3, 33 bases in frame from the first base. V drops 3 bases and J drops 4 bases, leaving 5 bases in between. This was a case-control study nested in a cohort of healthcare workers in London, UK, who had nasopharyngeal swab PCR tests and blood samples taken every week. Healthcare workers were enrolled in the week of the UK lockdown, from 23 to 31 March 2020, and were followed every week for up to 16 weeks. This clonotype showed up many times. Its target antigen remains unknown. Nothing much larger sits one base from this clone, and base qualities are not available.

The chain is assembled from TRBV20-1 and TRBJ2-3, with no reliable assignment of the D segment. This receptor was obtained from an adult who was a healthcare worker with PCR-confirmed SARS-CoV-2 infection or an uninfected control (not recorded which). Specimen: whole blood. This receptor carries the CDR3 CSASVADTQYF. The nucleotides read TGCAGTGCTAGTGTGGCAGATACGCAGTATTTT.